The 2 T cell receptor beta chains below were found in one sample sequenced in a study of breast tumors, draining lymph nodes, adjacent tissues (TCRdb year 2016). Receptor amplification or capture employed multiplex PCR. TCRdb shows the sequencer as Illumina HiSeq 2000. The raw public reads went through TCRdb reprocessing: fastp at Q25, MiXCR clone calling, in-frame beta chains kept. CDR3 protein sequences are deduplicated, and each keeps its most common genes and DNA. This sample gives approximately 190,000 distinct CDR3 sequences in total; about 32% of them show up just once. Clones ranked in the top ten supply around 4.5% of the sample. The axillary draining lymph nodes of breast cancer patients were the source of the lymph node samples. The sample was axillary lymph node tissue. All receptors derive from a female donor with breast cancer. Some clones in this sample may be carry-over from other donors' samples.

This chain joins TRBV30 and TRBJ1-4; D unresolved. Germline-derived CDR1 and CDR2 are GTSNPN and SVGIG (reference sequence). The CDR3 is 14 amino acids. Trimming cost V 0 bases and J 5 bases, with 10 bases left between them. CDR3 in amino acids: CAWSVAQHNEKLFF. CDR3 sequence (DNA): TGTGCCTGGAGTGTAGCACAGCACAATGAAAAACTGTTTTTT.

The J gene is TRBJ1-2, the V gene TRBV20-1; D unclear. The CDR3 extends over 12 amino acids. Germline loops: CDR1 DFQATT, CDR2 SNEGSKA (reference sequence). Trimming removed 4 bases at V and 3 bases at J, with 9 bases between. The CDR3 sequence: CSANFGDYGYTF. DNA of the CDR3: TGCAGTGCTAATTTCGGGGACTATGGCTACACCTTC.